This T cell receptor beta chain was sequenced during a study of identical twins. V lost 7 bases and J 1 base, leaving 7 bases between the germline ends. Germline CDR1 is SGHKS and CDR2 is YYEKEE (reference sequence). The CDR3 consists of 12 residues. General study results and limits: Carriage of fewer insertions was seen in abundant cord blood beta clonotypes, whereas memory repertoires showed none.

This clonotype turned up a few times. The antigen remains unidentified. Template switching introduced a universal primer site, and the cDNA bore unique molecular identifiers. One entry per CDR3 protein results from TCRdb running MiXCR on the 5' RACE reads. In the table there are a few hundred thousand distinct CDR3 sequences, 20% to 25% of which are singletons. These data were also filed under a second study, of T cells expressing NK-cell markers. From that paper: Several of the experiments relied on an anti-gamma-delta TCR antibody so that only alpha-beta TCR T cells were sorted. Where a handful of donors were concerned, these clonotypes also led the CD3+CD56-NKG2C+ fraction.

Sequencing used CD4+ T cells sorted from blood. This sequence joins TRBV5-5 and TRBJ2-3; D is uncertain. The source of this sequence is a woman between 18 and 29 years old in good health. CDR3 sequence: CASQERTDTQYF. The DNA of the CDR3 is TGTGCCAGCCAGGAACGCACAGATACGCAGTATTTT. Looking up the rest from reference TRBV5-5 and TRBJ2-3 gives the full variable domain: DAGVTQSPTHLIKTRGQQVTLRCSPISGHKSVSWYQQVLGQGPQFIFQYYEKEERGRGNFPDRFSARQFPNYSSELNVNALLLGDSALYLCASQERTDTQYFGPGTRLTVL.